This is a list of T cell receptor beta chains from one sample in a study of blood T cell repertoires in COVID-19. Data came from immunoSEQ multiplex PCR; TCRdb stores just in-frame clones and leaves some out. The sample consists of about 230,000 clones, approximately 84% of them appearing once. Sample: peripheral blood. These receptors were collected from a man aged 35 to 55 with acute or convalescent COVID-19. Each CDR3 is given with its conserved first and last residue. The D gene is left open where the match is weak. Not every row has a clone size; where given, it reads once, few, many or a size class.

size	V	J	D	DNA	CDR3
few	TRBV5-5	TRBJ1-6	.	TGTGCCAGCAGCTTTAAAGATAAACAGGCCTATAATTCACCCCTCCACTTT	CASSFKDKQAYNSPLHF
once	TRBV10-3	TRBJ1-6	.	TGTGCCATCAGTATAAGCCCAAGTTCACCCCTCCACTTT	CAISISPSSPLHF
.	TRBV30	TRBJ1-2	.	TGTGCCTGGCGCGACACTAACTATGGCTACACCTTC	CAWRDTNYGYTF
.	TRBV7-2	TRBJ2-5	.	TGTGCCAGCAGGCCCACACAGGCGACGTACCAAGAGACCCAGTACTTC	CASRPTQATYQETQYF
.	TRBV6-1	TRBJ1-6	TRBD1	TGTGCCAGCAGTGATCAGGACAGGGCGGATTCACCCCTCCACTTT	CASSDQDRADSPLHF
.	TRBV2	TRBJ2-3	TRBD1	TGTGCCAGCATCCAGGAAGTAGGGGACAGGGATTTGGATACGCAGTATTTT	CASIQEVGDRDLDTQYF
.	TRBV6-1	TRBJ1-2	.	TGTGCCAGCAGTGAAAAGGGAGCCCTAACCTTC	CASSEKGALTF
.	TRBV3-1/TRBV3-2	TRBJ1-1	.	TGTGCCAGCAGCCCGGGATTCGGGACTGAAGCTTTCTTT	CASSPGFGTEAFF
.	TRBV29-1	TRBJ2-3	.	TGCAGCACCCCAACGGGGTGGGGAGATACGCAGTATTTT	CSTPTGWGDTQYF
.	TRBV3-1/TRBV3-2	TRBJ2-5	TRBD2	TGTGCCAGCAGCCAGGGGGGGAGGCTACAAGAGACCCAGTACTTC	CASSQGGRLQETQYF
.	TRBV11-1	TRBJ2-1	.	TGTGCCAGCACCACCGTTCGGGGGGCCACCTACAATGAGCAGTTCTTC	CASTTVRGATYNEQFF
.	TRBV5-4	TRBJ2-3	.	TGTGCCAGCAGCGTCCTGTGGGGGGATCGGGATACGCAGTATTTT	CASSVLWGDRDTQYF
.	TRBV9	TRBJ2-1	.	TGTGCCAGCAGCATAGGGGCTTTCTCCTACAATGAGCAGTTCTTC	CASSIGAFSYNEQFF
.	TRBV11-2	TRBJ2-1	.	TGTGCCAGCAGCTCCCGGGGGTCCGACTACAATGAGCAGTTCTTC	CASSSRGSDYNEQFF
.	TRBV6-5	TRBJ1-2	TRBD1	TGTGCCAGCAGGATGGACAGGCTCGAAGGGGGCTACACCTTC	CASRMDRLEGGYTF
.	TRBV4-1	TRBJ1-3	.	TGCGCCAGCAGGGGCAGCGGAAACACCATATATTTT	CASRGSGNTIYF
once	TRBV11-2	TRBJ2-7	.	TGTGCCAGCAGCTTCTACCCGGAGGAATACGAGCAGTACTTC	CASSFYPEEYEQYF
.	TRBV6-5	TRBJ1-1	.	TGTGCCAGCAGTAACAGGGTGGGTACTGAAGCTTTCTTT	CASSNRVGTEAFF
.	TRBV11-2	TRBJ2-1	TRBD2	TGTGCCAGCAGCCTACTAGCGGGGGGGCATGAGCAGTTCTTC	CASSLLAGGHEQFF
.	TRBV4-2	TRBJ2-5	.	TGTGCCAGCAGCCGCTATAGCGATAACCAAGAGACCCAGTACTTC	CASSRYSDNQETQYF
.	TRBV6-2/TRBV6-3	TRBJ1-1	TRBD1	TGTGCCAGCAGCATCGGACAGGGGAGGGCGAACACTGAAGCTTTCTTT	CASSIGQGRANTEAFF
.	TRBV6-5	TRBJ2-4	.	TGTGCCAGCAGTTACTCGATCAGGGCCGACATTCAGTACTTC	CASSYSIRADIQYF
.	TRBV6-2/TRBV6-3	TRBJ2-4	TRBD2	TGTGCCAGCAGTTATCACGGGGGGGTTAGTGGAAACATTCAGTACTTC	CASSYHGGVSGNIQYF
.	TRBV3-1/TRBV3-2	TRBJ2-3	.	TGTGCCAGCAGCTCCCGTTCGGGAACCGATACGCAGTATTTT	CASSSRSGTDTQYF
.	TRBV30	TRBJ1-2	.	TGTGCCTGGACCTCCGGCGTGAGGGCGAGTAATGGCTACACCTTC	CAWTSGVRASNGYTF
.	TRBV5-1	TRBJ2-4	TRBD1	TGCGCCAGCAGCTTCCCGGCCGGGACAGGGGGCCTCCAAAACATTCAGTACTTC	CASSFPAGTGGLQNIQYF
.	TRBV11-2	TRBJ2-1	TRBD1	TGTGCCAGCAGCAAGGGACAGGGGGGCTACAATGAGCAGTTCTTC	CASSKGQGGYNEQFF
.	TRBV18	TRBJ2-5	TRBD2	TGTGCCAGCTCAACGAAAAGCGGGGGGGCAGAGACCCAGTACTTC	CASSTKSGGAETQYF
.	TRBV7-2	TRBJ2-7	.	TGTGCCAGCAGCTTAAGGGGCACCCTAATCTCCTACGAGCAGTACTTC	CASSLRGTLISYEQYF
few	TRBV5-4	TRBJ1-5	.	TGTGCCAGCAGCTTGGGGGGGGATCAGCCCCAGCATTTT	CASSLGGDQPQHF
.	TRBV28	TRBJ2-3	.	TGTGCCAGCAGTGCGGACACCTATACGCAGTATTTT	CASSADTYTQYF
.	TRBV5-6	TRBJ1-1	.	TGTGCCAGCAGCTTGGAGGCAGGGTTAACGAACACTGAAGCTTTCTTT	CASSLEAGLTNTEAFF
.	TRBV2	TRBJ1-5	TRBD1	TGTGCCAGCAGGTCGACAGGGGGCGGCGATCAGCCCCAGCATTTT	CASRSTGGGDQPQHF
once	TRBV28	TRBJ2-1	.	TGTGCCAGCAGTTTATCCAGTGAGCAGTTCTTC	CASSLSSEQFF
.	TRBV7-2	TRBJ2-1	.	TGTGCCAGCAGCTTCCACTCGAATGAGCAGTTCTTC	CASSFHSNEQFF
few	TRBV5-1	TRBJ1-1	TRBD1	TGCGCCAGCAGCTTTGACAGGGGGGCTGAAGCTTTCTTT	CASSFDRGAEAFF
.	TRBV1	TRBJ2-5	.	TGCACCAGCAGCCAAGTCGGGGCTAGCGGGGATCAGACCCAGTACTTC	CTSSQVGASGDQTQYF
.	TRBV30	TRBJ1-4	.	TGTGCCTGGAGGGACTTAAGTAGCGCTGCAACTAATGAAAAACTGTTTTTT	CAWRDLSSAATNEKLFF
.	TRBV4-1	TRBJ2-1	.	TGCGCCAGCAGCCAAGGGACATTCTCCTACAATGAGCAGTTCTTC	CASSQGTFSYNEQFF
.	TRBV18	TRBJ1-5	TRBD1	TGTGCCAGCTCGCCGGGGGACAGGAAAAATCAGCCCCAGCATTTT	CASSPGDRKNQPQHF
.	TRBV7-6	TRBJ1-1	.	TGTGCCAGCAGCTTTTCCTATGACGGGGGCACTGAAGCTTTCTTT	CASSFSYDGGTEAFF
.	TRBV24-1	TRBJ2-1	.	TGTGCCACCAGTGACAGGGTCTCCTACAATGAGCAGTTCTTC	CATSDRVSYNEQFF
.	TRBV5-4	TRBJ2-1	TRBD2	TGTGCCAGCAGCTTGTATCCTAGCGGGGGTGGTAATGAGCAGTTCTTC	CASSLYPSGGGNEQFF
.	TRBV29-1	TRBJ1-2	.	TGCAGCGTTTCACAGTTTAACTATGGCTACACCTTC	CSVSQFNYGYTF
.	TRBV7-6	TRBJ1-2	.	TGTGCCAGCAGAAACAGGGAAGGCTACACCTTC	CASRNREGYTF
.	TRBV5-6	TRBJ1-2	TRBD1	TGTGCCAGCAGCTTGGGGGACAGGTTTCAGGGCTACACCTTC	CASSLGDRFQGYTF
few	TRBV7-9	TRBJ2-1	.	TGTGCCAGCAGCGTAACCCGGGACTTTACCTACAATGAGCAGTTCTTC	CASSVTRDFTYNEQFF
.	TRBV6-5	TRBJ1-1	TRBD1	TGTGCCAGCAGCTCCTGGACAGGGTTGAACACTGAAGCTTTCTTT	CASSSWTGLNTEAFF
.	TRBV7-2	TRBJ2-7	TRBD2	TGTGCCAGCAGCTTAGAAGACGGGGGGGATTACGAGCAGTACTTC	CASSLEDGGDYEQYF
.	TRBV19	TRBJ2-3	TRBD1	TGTGCCAGTAGTATCCCCGGGACAGGGCGGACAGATACGCAGTATTTT	CASSIPGTGRTDTQYF
.	TRBV6-5	TRBJ1-1	TRBD1	TGTGCCAGCATTTACAGGGGTGGCACTGAAGCTTTCTTT	CASIYRGGTEAFF